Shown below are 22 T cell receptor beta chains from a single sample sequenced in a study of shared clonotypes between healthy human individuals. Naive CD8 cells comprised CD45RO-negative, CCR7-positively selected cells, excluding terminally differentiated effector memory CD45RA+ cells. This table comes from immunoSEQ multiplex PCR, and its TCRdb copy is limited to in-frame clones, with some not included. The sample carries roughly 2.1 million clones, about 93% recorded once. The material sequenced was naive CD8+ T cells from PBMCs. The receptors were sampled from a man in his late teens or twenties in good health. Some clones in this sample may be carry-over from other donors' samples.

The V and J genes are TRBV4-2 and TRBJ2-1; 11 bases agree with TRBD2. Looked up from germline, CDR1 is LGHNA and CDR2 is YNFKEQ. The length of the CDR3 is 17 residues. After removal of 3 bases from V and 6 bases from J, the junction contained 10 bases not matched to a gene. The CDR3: CASSHPNPGLAVNEQFF. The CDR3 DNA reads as TGTGCCAGCAGCCACCCCAACCCGGGACTAGCGGTCAATGAGCAGTTCTTC.

The CDR3 DNA reads as TGTGCCAGCAGCTTAGTTATCCGGGAGGAGGGGAATGAGCAGTTCTTC. Translating gives CASSLVIREEGNEQFF. The rearrangement joins TRBV7-9 to TRBJ2-1; TRBD2 matches 7 bases. Germline trimming cut 1 base from V and 7 bases from J; bases unmatched to any gene: 10. The CDR3 runs to 16 residues. CDR1 SEHNR and CDR2 FQNEAQ come from the germline V gene (reference sequence). The full variable domain, completed using reference TRBV7-9 and TRBJ2-1, is DTGVSQNPRHKITKRGQNVTFRCDPISEHNRLYWYRQTLGQGPEFLTYFQNEAQLEKSRLLSDRFSAERPKGSFSTLEIQRTEQGDSAMYLCASSLVIREEGNEQFFGPGTRLTVL.

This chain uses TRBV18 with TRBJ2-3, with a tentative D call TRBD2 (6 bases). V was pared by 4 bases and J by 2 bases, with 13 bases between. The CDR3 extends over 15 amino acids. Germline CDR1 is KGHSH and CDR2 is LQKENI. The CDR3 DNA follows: TGTGCCAGCTCACAGGTGCGGGGACCCACAGATACGCAGTATTTT. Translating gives CASSQVRGPTDTQYF.

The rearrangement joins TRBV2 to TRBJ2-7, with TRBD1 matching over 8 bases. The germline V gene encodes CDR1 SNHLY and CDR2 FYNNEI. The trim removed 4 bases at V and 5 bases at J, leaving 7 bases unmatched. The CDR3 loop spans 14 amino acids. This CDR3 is CASSVGQGRDEQYF. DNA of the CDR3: TGTGCCAGCAGTGTAGGACAGGGTCGCGACGAGCAGTACTTC.

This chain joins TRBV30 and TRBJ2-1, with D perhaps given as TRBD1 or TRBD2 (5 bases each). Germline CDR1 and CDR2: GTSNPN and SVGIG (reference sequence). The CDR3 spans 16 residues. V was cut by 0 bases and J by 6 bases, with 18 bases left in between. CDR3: CAWSVIGWDLLNEQFF. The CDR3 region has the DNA TGTGCCTGGAGTGTAATTGGTTGGGACCTCCTCAATGAGCAGTTCTTC.

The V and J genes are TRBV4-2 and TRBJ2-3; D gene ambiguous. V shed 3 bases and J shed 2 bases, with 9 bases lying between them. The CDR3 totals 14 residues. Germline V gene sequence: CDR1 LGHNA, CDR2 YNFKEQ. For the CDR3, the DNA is TGTGCCAGCAGCCATGACACCTCCACAGATACGCAGTATTTT. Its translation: CASSHDTSTDTQYF.

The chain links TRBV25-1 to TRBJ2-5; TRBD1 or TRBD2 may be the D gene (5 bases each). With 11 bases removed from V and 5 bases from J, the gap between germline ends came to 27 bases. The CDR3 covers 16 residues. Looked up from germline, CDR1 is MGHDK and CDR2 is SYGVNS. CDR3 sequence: CAWGSPRQARWETQYF. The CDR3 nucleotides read TGTGCCTGGGGGAGTCCTCGGCAGGCCAGGTGGGAGACCCAGTACTTC.

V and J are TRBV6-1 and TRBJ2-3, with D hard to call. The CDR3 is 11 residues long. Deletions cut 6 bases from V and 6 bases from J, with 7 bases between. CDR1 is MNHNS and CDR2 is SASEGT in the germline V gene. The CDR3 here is CASRVYDTQYF. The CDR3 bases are TGTGCCAGCAGAGTTTATGATACGCAGTATTTT.

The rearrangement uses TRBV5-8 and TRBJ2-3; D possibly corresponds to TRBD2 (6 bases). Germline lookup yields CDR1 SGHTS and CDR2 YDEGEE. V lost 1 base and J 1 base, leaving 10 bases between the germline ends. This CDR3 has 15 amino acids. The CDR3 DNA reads TGTGCCAGCAGCTTGTTCGCGGGGCGCACAGATACGCAGTATTTT. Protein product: CASSLFAGRTDTQYF.

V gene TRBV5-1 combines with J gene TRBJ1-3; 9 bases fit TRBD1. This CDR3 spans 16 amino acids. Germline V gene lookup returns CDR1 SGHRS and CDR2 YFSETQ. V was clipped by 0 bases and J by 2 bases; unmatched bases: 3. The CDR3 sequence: CASSLVDRGTGNTIYF. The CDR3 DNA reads TGCGCCAGCAGCTTGGTAGACAGGGGGACTGGAAACACCATATATTTT. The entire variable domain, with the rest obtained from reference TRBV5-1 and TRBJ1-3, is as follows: KAGVTQTPRYLIKTRGQQVTLSCSPISGHRSVSWYQQTPGQGLQFLFEYFSETQRNKGNFPGRFSGRQFSNSRSEMNVSTLELGDSALYLCASSLVDRGTGNTIYFGEGSWLTVV.

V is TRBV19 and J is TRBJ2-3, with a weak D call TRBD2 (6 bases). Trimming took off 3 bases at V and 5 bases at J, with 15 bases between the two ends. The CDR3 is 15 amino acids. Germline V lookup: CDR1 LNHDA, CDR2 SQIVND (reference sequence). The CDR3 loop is CASSMMRARGDTQYF. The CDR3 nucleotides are TGTGCCAGTAGTATGATGAGGGCGCGGGGAGATACGCAGTATTTT.

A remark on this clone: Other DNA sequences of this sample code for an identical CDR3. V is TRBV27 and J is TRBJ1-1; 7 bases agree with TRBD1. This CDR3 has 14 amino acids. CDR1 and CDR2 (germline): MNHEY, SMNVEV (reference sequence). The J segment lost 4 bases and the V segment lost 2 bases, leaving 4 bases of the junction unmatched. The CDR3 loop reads CASSLRQGGTEAFF. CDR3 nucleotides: TGTGCCAGCAGTTTAAGACAGGGTGGCACTGAAGCTTTCTTT.

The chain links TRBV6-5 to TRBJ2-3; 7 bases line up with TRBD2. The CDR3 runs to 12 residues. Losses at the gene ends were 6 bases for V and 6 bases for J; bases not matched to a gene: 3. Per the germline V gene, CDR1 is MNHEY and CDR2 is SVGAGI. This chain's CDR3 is CASSPGGDTQYF. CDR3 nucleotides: TGTGCCAGCAGCCCCGGGGGGGATACGCAGTATTTT.

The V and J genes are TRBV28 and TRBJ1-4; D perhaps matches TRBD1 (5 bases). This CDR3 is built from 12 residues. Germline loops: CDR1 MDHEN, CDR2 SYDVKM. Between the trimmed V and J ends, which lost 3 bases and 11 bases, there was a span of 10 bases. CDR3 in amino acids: CASSFGGVKLFF. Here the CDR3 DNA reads TGTGCCAGCAGTTTCGGGGGAGTCAAACTGTTTTTT.

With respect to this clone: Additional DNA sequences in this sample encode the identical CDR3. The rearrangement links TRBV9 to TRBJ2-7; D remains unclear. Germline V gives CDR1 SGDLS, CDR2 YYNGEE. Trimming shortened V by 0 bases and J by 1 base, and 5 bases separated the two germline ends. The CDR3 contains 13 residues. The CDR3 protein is CASSVGASYEQYF. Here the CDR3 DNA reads TGTGCCAGCAGCGTAGGGGCTTCCTACGAGCAGTACTTC.

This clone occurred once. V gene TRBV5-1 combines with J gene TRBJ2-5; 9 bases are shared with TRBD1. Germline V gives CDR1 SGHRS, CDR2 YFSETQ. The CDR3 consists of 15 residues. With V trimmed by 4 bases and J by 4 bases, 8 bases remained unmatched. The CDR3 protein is CASSERTGVRETQYF. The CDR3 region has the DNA TGCGCCAGCAGCGAAAGGACAGGGGTGCGAGAGACCCAGTACTTC.

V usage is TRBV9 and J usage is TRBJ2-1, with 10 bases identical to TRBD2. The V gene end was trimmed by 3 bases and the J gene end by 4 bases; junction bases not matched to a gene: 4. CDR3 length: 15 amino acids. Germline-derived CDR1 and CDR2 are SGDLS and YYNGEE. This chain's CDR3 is CASSEGLASYNEQFF. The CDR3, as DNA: TGTGCCAGCAGCGAGGGACTAGCGTCGTACAATGAGCAGTTCTTC.

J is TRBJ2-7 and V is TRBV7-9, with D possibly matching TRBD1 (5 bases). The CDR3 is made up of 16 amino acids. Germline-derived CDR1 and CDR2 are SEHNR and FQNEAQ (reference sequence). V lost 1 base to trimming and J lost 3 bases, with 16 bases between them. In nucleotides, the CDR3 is TGTGCCAGCAGCTTAGTGTCAGGGTTCCAGGACTACGAGCAGTACTTC. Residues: CASSLVSGFQDYEQYF.

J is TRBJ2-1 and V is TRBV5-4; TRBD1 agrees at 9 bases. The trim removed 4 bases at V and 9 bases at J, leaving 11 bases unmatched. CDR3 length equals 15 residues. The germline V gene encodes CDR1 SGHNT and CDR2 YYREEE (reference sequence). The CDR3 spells CASSHTGTGSAEQFF. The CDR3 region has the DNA TGTGCCAGCAGCCATACCGGGACAGGGTCTGCTGAGCAGTTCTTC.

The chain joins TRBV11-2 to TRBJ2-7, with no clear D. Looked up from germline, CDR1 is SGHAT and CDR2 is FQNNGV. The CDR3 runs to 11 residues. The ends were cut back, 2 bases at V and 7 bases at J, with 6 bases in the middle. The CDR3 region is CASSLRQEQYF. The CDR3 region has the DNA TGTGCCAGCAGCTTACGGCAGGAGCAGTACTTC.

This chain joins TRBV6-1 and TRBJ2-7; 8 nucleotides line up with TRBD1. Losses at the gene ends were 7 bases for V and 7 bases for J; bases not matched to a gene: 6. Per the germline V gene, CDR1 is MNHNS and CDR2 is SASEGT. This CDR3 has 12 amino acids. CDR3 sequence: CASTWTGLEQYF. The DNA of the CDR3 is TGTGCCAGCACCTGGACAGGGCTGGAGCAGTACTTC.

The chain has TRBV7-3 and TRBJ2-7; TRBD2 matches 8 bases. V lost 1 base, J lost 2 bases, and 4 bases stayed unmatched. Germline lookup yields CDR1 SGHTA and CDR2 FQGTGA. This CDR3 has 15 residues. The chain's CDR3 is CASSLSPAGAYEQYF. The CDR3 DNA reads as TGTGCCAGCAGCTTAAGCCCAGCGGGAGCCTACGAGCAGTACTTC.